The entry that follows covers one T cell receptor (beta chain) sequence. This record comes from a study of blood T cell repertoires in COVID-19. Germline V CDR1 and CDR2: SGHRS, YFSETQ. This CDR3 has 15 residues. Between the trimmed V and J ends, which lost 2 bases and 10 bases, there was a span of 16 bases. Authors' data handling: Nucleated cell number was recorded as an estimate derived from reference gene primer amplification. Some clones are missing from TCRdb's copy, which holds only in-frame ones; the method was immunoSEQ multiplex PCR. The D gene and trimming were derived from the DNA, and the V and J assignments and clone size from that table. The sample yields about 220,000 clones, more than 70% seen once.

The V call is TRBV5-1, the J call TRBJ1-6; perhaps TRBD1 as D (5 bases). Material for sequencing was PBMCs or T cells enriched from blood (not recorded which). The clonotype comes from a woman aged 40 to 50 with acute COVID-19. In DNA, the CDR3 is TGCGCCAGCAGCTTAGGCTTGGGGGACTTCTCACCCCTCCACTTT. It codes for CASSLGLGDFSPLHF.